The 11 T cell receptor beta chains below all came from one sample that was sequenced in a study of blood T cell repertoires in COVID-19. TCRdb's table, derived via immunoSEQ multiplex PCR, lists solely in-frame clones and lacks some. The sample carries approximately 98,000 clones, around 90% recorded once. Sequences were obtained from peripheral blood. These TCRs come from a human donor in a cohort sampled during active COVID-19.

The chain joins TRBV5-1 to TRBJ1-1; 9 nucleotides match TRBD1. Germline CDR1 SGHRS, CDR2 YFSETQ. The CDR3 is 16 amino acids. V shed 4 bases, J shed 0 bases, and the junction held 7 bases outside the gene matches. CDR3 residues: CASSLTGTGMNTEAFF. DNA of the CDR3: TGCGCCAGCAGCCTCACCGGGACAGGGATGAACACTGAAGCTTTCTTT.

The CDR3 here is CASGPDSQETQYF. CDR3 bases: TGTGCCAGTGGGCCGGACTCTCAAGAGACCCAGTACTTC. V usage is TRBV6-5 and J usage is TRBJ2-5; tentative D call: TRBD2 (5 bases). V was pared by 9 bases and J by 2 bases, with 13 bases between. Germline CDR1 MNHEY, CDR2 SVGAGI. CDR3 length equals 13 residues.

CDR3 sequence reads: CASNRGQPNTEAFF. CDR3 bases: TGTGCCAGTAACCGAGGACAGCCGAACACTGAAGCTTTCTTT. The J gene is TRBJ1-1, the V gene TRBV19; D is possibly TRBD1 (6 bases). Germline CDR1 and CDR2: LNHDA and SQIVND (reference sequence). The germline V and J ends were trimmed by 7 bases and 1 base, with 13 bases remaining between them. CDR3 length equals 14 residues.

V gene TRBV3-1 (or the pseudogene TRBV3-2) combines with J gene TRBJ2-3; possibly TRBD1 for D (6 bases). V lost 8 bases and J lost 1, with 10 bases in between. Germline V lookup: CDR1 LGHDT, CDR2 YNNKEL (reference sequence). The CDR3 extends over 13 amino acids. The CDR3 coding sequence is TGTGCCAGCTCAGGGGTTGGCACAGATACGCAGTATTTT. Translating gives CASSGVGTDTQYF.

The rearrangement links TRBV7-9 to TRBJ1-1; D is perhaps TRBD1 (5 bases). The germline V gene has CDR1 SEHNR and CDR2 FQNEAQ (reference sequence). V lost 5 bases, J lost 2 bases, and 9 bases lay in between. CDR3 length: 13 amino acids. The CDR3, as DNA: TGTGCCAGCAGCCGCGGGGGAAACACTGAAGCTTTCTTT. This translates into CASSRGGNTEAFF. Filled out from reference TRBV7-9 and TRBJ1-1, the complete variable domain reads DTGVSQNPRHKITKRGQNVTFRCDPISEHNRLYWYRQTLGQGPEFLTYFQNEAQLEKSRLLSDRFSAERPKGSFSTLEIQRTEQGDSAMYLCASSRGGNTEAFFGQGTRLTVV.

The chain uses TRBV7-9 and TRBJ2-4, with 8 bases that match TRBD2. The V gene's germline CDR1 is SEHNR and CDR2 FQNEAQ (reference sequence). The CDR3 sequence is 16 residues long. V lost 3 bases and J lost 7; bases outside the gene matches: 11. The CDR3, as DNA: TGTGCCAGCAGCTTTCTGGGGGCTAGCGGGTGGAACATTCAGTACTTC. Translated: CASSFLGASGWNIQYF.

The CDR3 coding sequence is TGTGCCAGCAGCCATGCTAGCGGAAACTACGAGCAGTACTTC. It codes for CASSHASGNYEQYF. The rearrangement uses TRBV4-2 and TRBJ2-7; 7 nucleotides agree with TRBD2. CDR1 and CDR2 (germline): LGHNA, YNFKEQ. This CDR3 has 14 residues. The trim removed 3 bases at V and 3 bases at J, leaving 5 bases unmatched.

The CDR3 loop is CSASRGLNTEAFF. The CDR3 DNA is TGCAGCGCATCCAGGGGATTGAACACTGAAGCTTTCTTT. V and J are TRBV29-1 and TRBJ1-1, with D perhaps TRBD1 (6 bases). V was pared by 7 bases and J by 0 bases, with 12 bases between. Germline loops: CDR1 SQVTM, CDR2 ANQGSEA. This CDR3 is 13 amino acids long.

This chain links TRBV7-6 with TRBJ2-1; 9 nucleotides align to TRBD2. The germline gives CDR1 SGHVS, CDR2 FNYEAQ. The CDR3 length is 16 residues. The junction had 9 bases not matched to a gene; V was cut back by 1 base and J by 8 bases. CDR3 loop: CASSLGLAGAVDEQFF. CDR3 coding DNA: TGTGCCAGCAGCTTAGGTTTAGCGGGGGCGGTGGATGAGCAGTTCTTC.

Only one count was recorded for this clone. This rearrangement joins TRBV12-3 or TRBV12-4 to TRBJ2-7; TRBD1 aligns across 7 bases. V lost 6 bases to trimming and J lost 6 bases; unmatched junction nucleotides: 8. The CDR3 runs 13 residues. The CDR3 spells CASSGQARGEQYF. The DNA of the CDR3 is TGTGCCAGCAGCGGACAGGCTAGAGGCGAGCAGTACTTC.

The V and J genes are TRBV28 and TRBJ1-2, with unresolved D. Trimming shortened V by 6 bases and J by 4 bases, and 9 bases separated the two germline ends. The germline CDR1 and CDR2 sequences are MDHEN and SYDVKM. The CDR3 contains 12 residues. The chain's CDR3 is CASSPSSYGYTF. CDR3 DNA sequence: TGTGCCAGCAGCCCCTCCAGCTATGGCTACACCTTC.